This T cell receptor (beta chain) stems from a study of blood T cell repertoires in COVID-19. For the study at large: Material from acute and convalescent COVID-19 was sourced from the United States, Italy and Spain. T cells, B-cell-depleted T cells, or PBMCs provided the cDNA or gDNA that served as material.

V lost 7 bases and J lost 7; bases outside the gene matches: 5. The CDR3 is 13 amino acids. Authors' processing steps: Reference gene primer amplification gave estimated nucleated cell counts. Clones were sequenced by immunoSEQ multiplex PCR, and TCRdb holds only the in-frame ones, with some missing. V and J calls and clone size are copied from that table; D and trimming were computed from the DNA. The sample has 65,000 to 95,000 clones; 88% are singletons. The TCR was taken from a man between 70 and 80 years old with active or convalescent COVID-19. This chain uses TRBV12-3 or TRBV12-4 with TRBJ1-1; 11 positions match TRBD1. Sequencing input: peripheral blood. The CDR3 bases are TGTGCCAGCAACTTAGGGACAGGGGGTGAAGCTTTCTTT. Its protein product is CASNLGTGGEAFF.